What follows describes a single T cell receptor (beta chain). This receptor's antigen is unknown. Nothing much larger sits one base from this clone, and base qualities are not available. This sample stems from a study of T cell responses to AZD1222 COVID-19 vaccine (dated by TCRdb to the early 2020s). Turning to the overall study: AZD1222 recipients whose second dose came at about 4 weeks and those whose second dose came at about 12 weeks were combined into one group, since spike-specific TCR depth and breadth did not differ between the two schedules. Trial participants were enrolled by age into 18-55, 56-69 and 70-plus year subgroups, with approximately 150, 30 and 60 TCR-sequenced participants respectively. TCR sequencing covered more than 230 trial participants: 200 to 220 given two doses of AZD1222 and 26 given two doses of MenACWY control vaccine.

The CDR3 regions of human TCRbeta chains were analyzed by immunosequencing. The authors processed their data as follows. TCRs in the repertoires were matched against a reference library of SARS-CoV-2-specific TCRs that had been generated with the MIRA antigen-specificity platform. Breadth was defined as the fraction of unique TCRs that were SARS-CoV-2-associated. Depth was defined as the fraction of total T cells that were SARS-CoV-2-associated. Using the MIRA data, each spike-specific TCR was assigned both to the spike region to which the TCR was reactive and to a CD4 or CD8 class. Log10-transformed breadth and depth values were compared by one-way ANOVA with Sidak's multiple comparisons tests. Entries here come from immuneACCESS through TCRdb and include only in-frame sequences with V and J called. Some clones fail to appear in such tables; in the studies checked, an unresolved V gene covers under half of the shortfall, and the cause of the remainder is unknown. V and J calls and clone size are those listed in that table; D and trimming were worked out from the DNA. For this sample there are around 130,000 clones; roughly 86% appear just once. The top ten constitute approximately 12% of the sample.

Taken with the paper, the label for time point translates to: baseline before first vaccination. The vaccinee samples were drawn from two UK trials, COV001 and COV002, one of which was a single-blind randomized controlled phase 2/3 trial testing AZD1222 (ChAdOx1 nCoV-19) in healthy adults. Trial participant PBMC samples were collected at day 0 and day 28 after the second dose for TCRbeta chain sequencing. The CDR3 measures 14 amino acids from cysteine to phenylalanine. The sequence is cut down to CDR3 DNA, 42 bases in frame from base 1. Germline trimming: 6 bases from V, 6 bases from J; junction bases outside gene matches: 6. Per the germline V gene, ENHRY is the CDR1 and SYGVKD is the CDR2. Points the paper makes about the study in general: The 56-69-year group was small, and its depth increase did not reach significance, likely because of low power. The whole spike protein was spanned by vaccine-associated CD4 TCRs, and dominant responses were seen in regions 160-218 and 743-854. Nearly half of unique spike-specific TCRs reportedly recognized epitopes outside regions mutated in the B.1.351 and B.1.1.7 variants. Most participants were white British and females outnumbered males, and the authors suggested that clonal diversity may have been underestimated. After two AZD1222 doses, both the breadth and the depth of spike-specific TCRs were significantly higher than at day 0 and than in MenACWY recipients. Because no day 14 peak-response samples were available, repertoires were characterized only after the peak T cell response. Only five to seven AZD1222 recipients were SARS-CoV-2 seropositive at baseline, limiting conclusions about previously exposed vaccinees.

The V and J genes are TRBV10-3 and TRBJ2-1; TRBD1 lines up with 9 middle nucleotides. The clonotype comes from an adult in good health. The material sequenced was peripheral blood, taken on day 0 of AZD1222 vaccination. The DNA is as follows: TGTGCCATCAGACCGGGACAGGGAATCAATGAGCAGTTCTTC. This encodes CAIRPGQGINEQFF.